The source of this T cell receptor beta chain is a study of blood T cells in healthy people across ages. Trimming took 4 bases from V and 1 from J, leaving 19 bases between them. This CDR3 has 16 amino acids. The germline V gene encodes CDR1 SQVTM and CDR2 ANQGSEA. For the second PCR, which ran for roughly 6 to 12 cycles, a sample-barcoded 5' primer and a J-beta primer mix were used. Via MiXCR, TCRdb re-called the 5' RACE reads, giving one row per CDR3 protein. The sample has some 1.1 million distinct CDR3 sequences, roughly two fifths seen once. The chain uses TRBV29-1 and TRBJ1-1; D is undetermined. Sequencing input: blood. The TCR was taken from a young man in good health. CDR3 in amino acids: CSVVYSSVRRNTEAFF. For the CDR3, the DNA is TGCAGCGTTGTGTATTCAAGCGTTAGAAGGAACACTGAAGCTTTCTTT. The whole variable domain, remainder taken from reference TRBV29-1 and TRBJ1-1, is SAVISQKPSRDICQRGTSLTIQCQVDSQVTMMFWYRQQPGQSLTLIATANQGSEATYESGFVIDKFPISRPNLTFSTLTVSNMSPEDSSIYLCSVVYSSVRRNTEAFFGQGTRLTVV.